The present TCR beta chain was sequenced within a study of cytotoxic CD8 clonotypes in ibrutinib-treated CLL. General study points: Public clonotypes were seen rarely and were contracted or stable on treatment. Baseline levels of clonality went above those of age-matched healthy donors and moved with circulating CD8+ T-cell counts.

Genomic DNA in an amount of about 2 micrograms was extracted from cryopreserved PBMCs and used for the preparation of TCR beta libraries. Per germline, CDR1 MNHEY and CDR2 SVGAGI. The CDR3 loop spans 14 amino acids. The trim removed 8 bases at V and 4 bases at J, leaving 5 bases unmatched. Regarding this clone: Its antigen is not known.

The repertoire was sequenced with immunoSEQ multiplex PCR; TCRdb's copy has only in-frame clones and lacks some. The sample records 68,000 or so clones, 68% being singletons. V and J are TRBV6-5 and TRBJ1-6, with 7 bases that match TRBD1. The receptor was derived from a human donor with chronic lymphocytic leukemia. The sequencing used PBMCs, collected after 12 months of ibrutinib treatment. CDR3 DNA: TGTGCCAGCGGCCGACAGGGTTATAATTCACCCCTCCACTTT. Translated, it gives CASGRQGYNSPLHF.